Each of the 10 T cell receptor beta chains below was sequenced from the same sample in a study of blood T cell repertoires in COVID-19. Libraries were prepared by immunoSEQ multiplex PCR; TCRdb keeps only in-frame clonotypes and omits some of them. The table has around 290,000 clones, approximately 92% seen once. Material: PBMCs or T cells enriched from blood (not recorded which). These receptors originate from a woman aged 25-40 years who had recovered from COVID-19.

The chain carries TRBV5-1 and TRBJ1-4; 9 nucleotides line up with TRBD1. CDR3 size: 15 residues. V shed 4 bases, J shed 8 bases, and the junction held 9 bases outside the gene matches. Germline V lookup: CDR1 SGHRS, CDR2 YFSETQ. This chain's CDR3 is CASSPQGAPGEKLFF. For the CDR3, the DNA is TGCGCCAGCAGCCCACAGGGGGCGCCGGGAGAAAAACTGTTTTTT. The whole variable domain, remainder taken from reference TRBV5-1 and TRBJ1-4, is KAGVTQTPRYLIKTRGQQVTLSCSPISGHRSVSWYQQTPGQGLQFLFEYFSETQRNKGNFPGRFSGRQFSNSRSEMNVSTLELGDSALYLCASSPQGAPGEKLFFGSGTQLSVL.

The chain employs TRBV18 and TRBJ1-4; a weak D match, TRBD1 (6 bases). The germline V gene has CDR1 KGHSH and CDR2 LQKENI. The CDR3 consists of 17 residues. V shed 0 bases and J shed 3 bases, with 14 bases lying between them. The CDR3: CASSPPPGGRANEKLFF. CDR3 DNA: TGTGCCAGCTCACCACCTCCGGGGGGCCGGGCTAATGAAAAACTGTTTTTT.

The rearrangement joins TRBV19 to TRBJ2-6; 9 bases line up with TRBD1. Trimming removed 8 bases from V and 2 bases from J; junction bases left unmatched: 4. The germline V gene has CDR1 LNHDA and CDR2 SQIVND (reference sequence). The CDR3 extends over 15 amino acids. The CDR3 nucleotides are TGTGCCAGTGATAGGACAGGGGCTGGGGCCAACGTCCTGACTTTC. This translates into CASDRTGAGANVLTF.

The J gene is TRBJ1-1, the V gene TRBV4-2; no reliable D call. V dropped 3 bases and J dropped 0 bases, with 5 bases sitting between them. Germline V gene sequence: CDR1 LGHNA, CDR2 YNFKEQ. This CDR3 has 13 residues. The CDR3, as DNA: TGTGCCAGCAGCCAGACAATGAACACTGAAGCTTTCTTT. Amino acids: CASSQTMNTEAFF.

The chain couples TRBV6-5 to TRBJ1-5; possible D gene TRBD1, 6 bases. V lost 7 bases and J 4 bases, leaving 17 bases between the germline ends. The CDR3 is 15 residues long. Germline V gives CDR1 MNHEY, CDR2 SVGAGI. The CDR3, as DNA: TGTGCCAGCACCCAAGCTCAGGGGCGGAATCAGCCCCAGCATTTT. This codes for CASTQAQGRNQPQHF.

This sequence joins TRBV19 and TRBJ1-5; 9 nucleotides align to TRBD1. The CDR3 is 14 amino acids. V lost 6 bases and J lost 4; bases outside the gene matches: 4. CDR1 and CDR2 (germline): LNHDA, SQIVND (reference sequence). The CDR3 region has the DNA TGTGCCAGTAGCCACGGACAGGGGAATCAGCCCCAGCATTTT. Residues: CASSHGQGNQPQHF.

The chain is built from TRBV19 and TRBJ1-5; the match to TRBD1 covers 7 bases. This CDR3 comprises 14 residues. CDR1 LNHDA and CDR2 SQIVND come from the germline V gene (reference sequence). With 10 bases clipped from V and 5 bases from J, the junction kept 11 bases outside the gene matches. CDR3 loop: CATEGAGGYQPQHF. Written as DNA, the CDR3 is TGTGCCACTGAGGGGGCAGGGGGGTATCAGCCCCAGCATTTT.

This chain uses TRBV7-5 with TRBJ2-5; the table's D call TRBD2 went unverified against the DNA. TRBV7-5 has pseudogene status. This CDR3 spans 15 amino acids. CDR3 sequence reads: CARSEGGDRQETQYF. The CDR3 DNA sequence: TGTGCCAGAAGCGAAGGGGGGGATCGGCAAGAGACCCAGTACTTC.

The CDR3 reads CAWSLGQGGGEQYF. The CDR3 DNA sequence: TGTGCCTGGAGTCTAGGACAGGGCGGTGGCGAGCAGTACTTC. The chain joins TRBV30 to TRBJ2-7, with 8 nucleotides matching TRBD1. CDR3 length: 14 amino acids. Germline trimming cut 2 bases from V and 6 bases from J; bases unmatched to any gene: 9. Germline values: CDR1 GTSNPN, CDR2 SVGIG (reference sequence). The whole variable domain, remainder taken from reference TRBV30 and TRBJ2-7, is SQTIHQWPATLVQPVGSPLSLECTVEGTSNPNLYWYRQAAGRGLQLLFYSVGIGQISSEVPQNLSASRPQDRQFILSSKKLLLSDSGFYLCAWSLGQGGGEQYFGPGTRLTVT.

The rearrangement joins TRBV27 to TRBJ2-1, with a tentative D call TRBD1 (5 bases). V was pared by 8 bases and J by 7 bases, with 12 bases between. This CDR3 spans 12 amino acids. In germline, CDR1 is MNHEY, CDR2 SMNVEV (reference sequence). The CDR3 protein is CASFSGPNEQFF. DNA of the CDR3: TGTGCCAGCTTCTCAGGGCCGAATGAGCAGTTCTTC.